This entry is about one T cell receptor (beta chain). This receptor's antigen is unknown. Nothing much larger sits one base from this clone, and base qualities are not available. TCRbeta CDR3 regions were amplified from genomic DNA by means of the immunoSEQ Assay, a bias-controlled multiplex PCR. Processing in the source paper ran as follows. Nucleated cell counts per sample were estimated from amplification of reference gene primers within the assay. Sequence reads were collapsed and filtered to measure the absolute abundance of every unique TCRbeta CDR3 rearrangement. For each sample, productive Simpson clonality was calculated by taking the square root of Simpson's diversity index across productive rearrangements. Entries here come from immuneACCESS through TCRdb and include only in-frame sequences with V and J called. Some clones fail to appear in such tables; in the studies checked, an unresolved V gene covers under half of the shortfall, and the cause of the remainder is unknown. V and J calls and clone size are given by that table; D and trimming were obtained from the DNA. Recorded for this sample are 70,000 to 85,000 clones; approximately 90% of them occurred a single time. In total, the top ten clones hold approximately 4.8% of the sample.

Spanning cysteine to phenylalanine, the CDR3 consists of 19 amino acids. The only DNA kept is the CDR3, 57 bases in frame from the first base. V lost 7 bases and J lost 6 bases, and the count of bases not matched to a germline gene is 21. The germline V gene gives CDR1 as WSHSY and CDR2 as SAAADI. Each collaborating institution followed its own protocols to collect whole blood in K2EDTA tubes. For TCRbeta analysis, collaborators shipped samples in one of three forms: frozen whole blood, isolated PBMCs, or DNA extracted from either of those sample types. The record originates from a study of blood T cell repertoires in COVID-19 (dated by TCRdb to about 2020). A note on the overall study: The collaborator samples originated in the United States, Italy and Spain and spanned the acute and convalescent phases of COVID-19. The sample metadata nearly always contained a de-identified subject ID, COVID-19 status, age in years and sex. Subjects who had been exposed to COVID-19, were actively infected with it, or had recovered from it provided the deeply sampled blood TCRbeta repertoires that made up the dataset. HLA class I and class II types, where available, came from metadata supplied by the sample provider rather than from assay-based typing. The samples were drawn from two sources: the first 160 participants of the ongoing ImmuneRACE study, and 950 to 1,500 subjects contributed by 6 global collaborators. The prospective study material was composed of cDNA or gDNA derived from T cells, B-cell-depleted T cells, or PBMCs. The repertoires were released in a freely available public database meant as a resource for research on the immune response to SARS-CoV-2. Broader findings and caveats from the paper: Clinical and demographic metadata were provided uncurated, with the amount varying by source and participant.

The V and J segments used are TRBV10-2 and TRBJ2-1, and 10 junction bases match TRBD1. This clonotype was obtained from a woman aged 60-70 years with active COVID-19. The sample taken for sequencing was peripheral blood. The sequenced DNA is TGCGCCAGCACTCCGGGACAGGGGATTAGCGGGCGCATTTCCAATGAGCAGTTCTTC. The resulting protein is CASTPGQGISGRISNEQFF.